Shown below are 24 T cell receptor beta chains from a single sample sequenced in a study of T cell changes during pregnancy in multiple sclerosis. The protocol was immunoSEQ multiplex PCR, while the TCRdb copy is restricted to in-frame clones and leaves out a portion. The repertoire has about 79,000 clones, around 93% of them found once; the top ten carry about 0.72%. Specimen: peripheral blood, collected in the second trimester of pregnancy. These receptors originate from a female donor in good health, enrolled as a control in a pregnancy study.

This clone has only one observation. The chain has TRBV7-9 and TRBJ2-7; a possible D gene is TRBD1 (6 bases). Germline V gene sequence: CDR1 SEHNR, CDR2 FQNEAQ (reference sequence). V was trimmed by 5 bases and J by 9 bases, leaving 23 bases between them. The CDR3 runs 15 residues. The CDR3 here is CASSPKQGTTFRQYF. The CDR3 region has the DNA TGTGCCAGCAGCCCAAAACAGGGTACAACGTTTCGGCAGTACTTC.

This chain joins TRBV11-2 and TRBJ1-2, with 8 bases lining up with TRBD1. The CDR3 is made up of 13 amino acids. Trimming removed 4 bases from V and 8 bases from J; junction bases left unmatched: 6. Germline CDR1 reads SGHAT; CDR2 reads FQNNGV. CDR3 region: CASSSGQGRGYTF. The CDR3 region has the DNA TGTGCCAGCAGCTCTGGACAGGGAAGAGGCTACACCTTC.

This clone was seen once. V is TRBV5-3 and J is TRBJ1-2, with D unresolved. TRBV5-3 is assigned to the ORF class and has an uncertain function. The V gene lost 4 bases and the J gene lost 2 bases, with 9 bases spanning the gap. This CDR3 is built from 13 residues. The chain's CDR3 is CARSPRQNYGYTF. Here the CDR3 DNA reads TGTGCCAGAAGCCCGAGGCAGAACTATGGCTACACCTTC.

The J gene is TRBJ1-1, the V gene TRBV29-1; D is possibly TRBD1 (6 bases). There are 12 residues in the CDR3. In germline, CDR1 is SQVTM, CDR2 ANQGSEA. V lost 8 bases, J lost 1 base, and 11 bases lay in between. The CDR3 DNA sequence: TGCAGCCCCGGACAGACGAACACTGAAGCTTTCTTT. Residues: CSPGQTNTEAFF. Drawing the rest from reference TRBV29-1 and TRBJ1-1, the complete variable domain is SAVISQKPSRDICQRGTSLTIQCQVDSQVTMMFWYRQQPGQSLTLIATANQGSEATYESGFVIDKFPISRPNLTFSTLTVSNMSPEDSSIYLCSPGQTNTEAFFGQGTRLTVV.

The rearrangement uses TRBV4-1 and TRBJ2-7, with 7 bases fitting TRBD1. With 0 bases clipped from V and 3 bases from J, the junction kept 5 bases outside the gene matches. This CDR3 is built from 15 residues. From germline, CDR1 is MGHRA and CDR2 YSYEKL. The CDR3: CASSQETDRDYEQYF. In DNA, the CDR3 is TGCGCCAGCAGCCAAGAGACCGACAGGGACTACGAGCAGTACTTC.

This chain links TRBV10-3 with TRBJ2-3; 8 bases map to TRBD1. Germline values: CDR1 ENHRY, CDR2 SYGVKD. The CDR3 runs to 14 residues. V gave up 10 bases and J gave up 6 bases; unmatched junction bases: 12. CDR3 coding DNA: TGTGCCACCGGCGGGACAGGAGGTGTGGATACGCAGTATTTT. The encoded protein is CATGGTGGVDTQYF.

This chain links TRBV4-1 with TRBJ2-4, with 7 bases that match TRBD2. V dropped 4 bases and J dropped 0; count of bases not matched to a gene: 9. The CDR3 covers 17 residues. CDR1 MGHRA and CDR2 YSYEKL come from the germline V gene. The CDR3 DNA is TGCGCCAGCAGCCCGCAAAATAGCGGGCTAGCCAAAAACATTCAGTACTTC. It encodes CASSPQNSGLAKNIQYF.

This clone was observed a single time. The V and J genes are TRBV5-8 and TRBJ1-3; 8 nucleotides match TRBD1. The CDR3 loop spans 16 amino acids. CDR1 and CDR2 from the germline V gene are SGHTS and YDEGEE. J gave up 4 bases and V 0 bases, and 6 bases lay outside the gene matches. CDR3 nucleotides: TGTGCCAGCAGCTTGGCCGGGCAGGGGGCCGGAAACACCATATATTTT. Translation: CASSLAGQGAGNTIYF.

V and J are TRBV5-1 and TRBJ2-2, with a possible D match to TRBD1 (6 bases). The germline gives CDR1 SGHRS, CDR2 YFSETQ. The germline V and J ends were trimmed by 0 bases and 6 bases, with 9 bases remaining between them. CDR3 size: 14 residues. The CDR3 is CASSLDTGSGELFF. DNA of the CDR3: TGCGCCAGCAGCTTGGACACAGGGTCCGGGGAGCTGTTTTTT.

The chain joins TRBV7-6 to TRBJ1-6, with TRBD1 matching over 9 bases. CDR1 is SGHVS and CDR2 is FNYEAQ in the germline V gene. The CDR3 consists of 17 residues. V was pared by 3 bases and J by 10 bases, with 13 bases of the junction left unmatched. The CDR3 spells CASSLAIAGQGGSPLHF. The DNA for the CDR3 is TGTGCCAGCAGCTTGGCGATCGCGGGACAGGGAGGGTCACCCCTCCACTTT.

The chain is built from TRBV7-3 and TRBJ1-2, with 12 bases that match TRBD1. J lost 8 bases, V lost 1 base, and 8 bases had no gene match. The germline V gene has CDR1 SGHTA and CDR2 FQGTGA. This CDR3 is built from 16 residues. Written as DNA, the CDR3 is TGTGCCAGCAGCTTAAAGGTGGGGGACAGGGGGCTCGGCTACACCTTC. Translating it yields CASSLKVGDRGLGYTF.

The gene calls are TRBV10-3 and TRBJ2-7, with 10 bases identical to TRBD1. Germline-derived CDR1 and CDR2 are ENHRY and SYGVKD. The V and J ends lost 7 bases and 4 bases, in that order; junction bases with no gene match: 7. This CDR3 has 14 residues. The CDR3 coding sequence is TGTGCCATCACCGGGGACAGGGGAGCGTACGAGCAGTACTTC. Its translation is CAITGDRGAYEQYF.

This chain links TRBV30 with TRBJ2-6; 8 bases agree with TRBD1. Trimming took 5 bases from V and 3 from J; bases not matched to a gene: 12. The CDR3 has 17 residues. CDR1 and CDR2 (germline): GTSNPN, SVGIG (reference sequence). CDR3 DNA sequence: TGTGCCTGGTCCAGGGACAGGACCTCTGGTGGGGCCAACGTCCTGACTTTC. Translated, it gives CAWSRDRTSGGANVLTF.

V usage is TRBV29-1 and J usage is TRBJ2-7; TRBD1 aligns across 7 bases. The CDR3 extends over 13 amino acids. V gave up 7 bases and J gave up 1 base; unmatched junction bases: 7. Germline V gene data show CDR1 as SQVTM and CDR2 as ANQGSEA. The CDR3 DNA sequence: TGCAGCGGCCGGGACAGCGCATCCTACGAGCAGTACTTC. This sequence encodes CSGRDSASYEQYF.

The V and J genes are TRBV5-1 and TRBJ1-1; TRBD1 matches 12 bases. The germline V gene has CDR1 SGHRS and CDR2 YFSETQ. CDR3 size: 14 residues. J was trimmed by 8 bases and V by 4 bases; bases with no gene match: 6. CDR3 protein: CASSKGQGAGEAFF. The CDR3 nucleotides read TGCGCCAGCAGCAAGGGACAGGGGGCTGGCGAAGCTTTCTTT.

This clone has only one observation. The V gene is TRBV4-3, the J gene TRBJ2-3, with 11 bases aligning to TRBD2. Germline V CDR1 and CDR2: LGHNA, YSLEER. The trim removed 4 bases at V and 7 bases at J, leaving 4 bases unmatched. The CDR3 covers 14 residues. CDR3 coding DNA: TGCGCCAGCAGCCTAGCGGGGGGGCCGTATACGCAGTATTTT. Amino acids: CASSLAGGPYTQYF.

This chain uses TRBV7-9 with TRBJ2-1, with a possible D match to TRBD1 (6 bases). The germline V gene encodes CDR1 SEHNR and CDR2 FQNEAQ (reference sequence). With 4 bases removed from V and 7 bases from J, the gap between germline ends came to 17 bases. This CDR3 region has 15 residues. CDR3 DNA: TGTGCCAGCAGCTGGATCCCCGGGACAACGAATGAGCAGTTCTTC. Translation gives CASSWIPGTTNEQFF. Based on the CDR3 plus reference TRBV7-9 and TRBJ2-1, the full variable domain is DTGVSQNPRHKITKRGQNVTFRCDPISEHNRLYWYRQTLGQGPEFLTYFQNEAQLEKSRLLSDRFSAERPKGSFSTLEIQRTEQGDSAMYLCASSWIPGTTNEQFFGPGTRLTVL.

J is TRBJ1-1 and V is TRBV7-8; D remains unclear. This CDR3 contains 15 residues. V lost 2 bases, J lost 2 bases, and 12 bases lay in between. The germline gives CDR1 SGHVS, CDR2 FQNEAQ. In DNA form, the CDR3 reads TGTGCCAGCAGCTTACGTGGACTCTTAAACACTGAAGCTTTCTTT. It translates to CASSLRGLLNTEAFF.

The chain links TRBV4-1 to TRBJ1-5; 7 bases agree with TRBD1. This CDR3 is built from 17 residues. J lost 6 bases, V lost 4 bases, and 15 bases had no gene match. Germline values: CDR1 MGHRA, CDR2 YSYEKL. The DNA for the CDR3 is TGCGCCAGCAGCCGCGGACCCCAGGGGGGTGTGGGTCAGCCCCAGCATTTT. As protein: CASSRGPQGGVGQPQHF.

Comments on this clone: A junction end diverges from the germline sequence, so it may reflect a read error. The chain carries TRBV6-6 and TRBJ2-7; 8 nucleotides line up with TRBD2. The CDR3 extends over 16 amino acids. CDR1 and CDR2 (germline): MNHNY, SVGAGI (reference sequence). The CDR3 protein is CASRYSSGGETYEQYF. The CDR3 DNA reads as TGTGCCAGCAGATACTCAAGCGGGGGCGAAACCTACGAGCAGTACTTC.

This clone was seen a handful of times. The rearrangement joins TRBV2 to TRBJ2-7, with TRBD1 matching 11 bases. The ends lost 11 bases at V and 6 bases at J; junction bases unmatched: 6. The CDR3 spans 12 residues. CDR1 and CDR2 from the germline V gene are SNHLY and FYNNEI. CDR3 DNA sequence: TGTGCCTCGGACAGGGGGCGTCTCGAGCAGTACTTC. Amino acid sequence: CASDRGRLEQYF.

The rearrangement links TRBV4-1 to TRBJ2-1, with unresolved D. V was trimmed by 5 bases and J by 0 bases, leaving 11 bases between them. From germline, CDR1 is MGHRA and CDR2 YSYEKL. The CDR3 loop spans 15 amino acids. The CDR3 spells CASSTIPSSYNEQFF. In DNA, the CDR3 is TGCGCCAGCAGCACTATCCCTAGCTCCTACAATGAGCAGTTCTTC.

The rearrangement uses TRBV9 and TRBJ2-7; 7 bases agree with TRBD1. The ends lost 3 bases at V and 0 bases at J; junction bases unmatched: 6. There are 15 residues in the CDR3. Looked up from germline, CDR1 is SGDLS and CDR2 is YYNGEE. CDR3 in amino acids: CASSATGDRSYEQYF. DNA for the CDR3: TGTGCCAGCAGCGCCACAGGGGACCGCTCCTACGAGCAGTACTTC.

Only a few counts were recorded for this clone. The chain links TRBV7-2 to TRBJ1-2; 9 bases line up with TRBD1. The CDR3 is 15 amino acids. J gave up 0 bases and V 6 bases, and 5 bases lay outside the gene matches. Germline CDR1 and CDR2: SGHTA and FQGNSA. Here the CDR3 reads CASSDRGTTNYGYTF. In DNA, the CDR3 is TGTGCCAGCAGTGACAGGGGGACCACTAACTATGGCTACACCTTC.